This passage covers 30 T cell receptor beta chains from one sample sequenced in a study of beta chain features in type 1 diabetes (dated by TCRdb to between 2017 and 2018). What the work shows at the level of the full study, not this receptor alone: In all four CD4+ subsets, TCRB CDR3 length was moderately but significantly shorter in type 1 diabetes patients.

The library was obtained by the immunoSEQ multiplex PCR assay. The entire isolated RNA was reverse transcribed using the High Capacity cDNA Reverse Transcription Kit, and thus expressed TCRB transcripts were sequenced. TCRdb obtained this table from immuneACCESS and retained in-frame rearrangements with V and J assigned. These tables miss some clones; where compared with another copy, unresolved V genes account for less than half of the shortfall, and the remainder is unexplained. The sample table contains roughly 150,000 clones; only one count was recorded for approximately 8.8% of them. 0.7% of the sample goes to the ten largest clones. Antigen specificity for these receptors is unknown. Sequencing was carried out using central memory CD4+ T cells from blood. The origin of the receptors is a woman aged 25 to 39 with type 1 diabetes.

The V call is TRBV29-1, the J call TRBJ2-7, with D possibly TRBD1 on 5 matching bases. Germline CDR1 reads SQVTM; CDR2 reads ANQGSEA. This CDR3 spans 13 amino acids. V was shortened by 5 bases and J by 1 base, with 12 bases between the two germline ends. DNA of the CDR3: TGCAGCGTTCTAGGGGTTCTTTCCTACGAGCAGTACTTC. Its protein product is CSVLGVLSYEQYF.

This clone came up a few times. The J gene is TRBJ2-7, the V gene TRBV4-1; a possible D gene is TRBD1 (5 bases). Looked up from germline, CDR1 is MGHRA and CDR2 is YSYEKL. Trimming shortened V by 4 bases and J by 4 bases, and 14 bases separated the two germline ends. The CDR3 runs 14 residues. This CDR3 reads CASSRMGLEYEQYF. In nucleotides, the CDR3 is TGCGCCAGCAGCCGTATGGGGCTGGAGTACGAGCAGTACTTC.

This clone was counted a few times. The chain is built from TRBV5-1 and TRBJ2-3, with 10 positions matching TRBD2. CDR3 length: 14 amino acids. V was pared by 5 bases and J by 6 bases, with 6 bases of the junction left unmatched. Germline CDR1 SGHRS, CDR2 YFSETQ. As DNA, the CDR3 is TGCGCCAGCAGTGACTCTAGCGGGAGTGATACGCAGTATTTT. Its protein is CASSDSSGSDTQYF.

The chain combines TRBV7-9 with TRBJ2-1; no definite D call. CDR1 is SEHNR and CDR2 is FQNEAQ in the germline V gene (reference sequence). The CDR3 is made up of 16 amino acids. V dropped 10 bases and J dropped 5 bases, with 24 bases sitting between them. In DNA, the CDR3 is TGTGCCACCAAGCTTAAGGTTGAGACTGGTAACAATGAGCAGTTCTTC. Encoded protein: CATKLKVETGNNEQFF.

This clone occurred many times. CDR3 coding DNA: TGTGCCAGCAGCCAAGATCTTTCAGAGACCCAGTACTTC. Translation: CASSQDLSETQYF. The genes are TRBV4-2 and TRBJ2-5; D gene ambiguous. Looked up from germline, CDR1 is LGHNA and CDR2 is YNFKEQ. Trimming left V 0 bases short and J 4 bases short, with 6 bases between. The CDR3 covers 13 residues.

The chain carries TRBV29-1 and TRBJ2-1; 10 nucleotides line up with TRBD2. J was trimmed by 6 bases and V by 5 bases; bases with no gene match: 13. The CDR3 spans 16 residues. Looked up from germline, CDR1 is SQVTM and CDR2 is ANQGSEA. CDR3 DNA sequence: TGCAGCGTTTCCCCCTCGGGACTAGCGAGATCCAATGAGCAGTTCTTC. The encoded protein is CSVSPSGLARSNEQFF.

This clone was detected only a few times. This chain links TRBV4-2 with TRBJ2-3, with a weak D call TRBD2 (6 bases). Trimming cost V 1 base and J 5 bases, with 19 bases left between them. Germline V gene data show CDR1 as LGHNA and CDR2 as YNFKEQ. The CDR3 spans 17 residues. As DNA, the CDR3 is TGTGCCAGCAGCCAAGTTGCCGGGACGACCGGGGGAGATACGCAGTATTTT. This sequence encodes CASSQVAGTTGGDTQYF.

This clone was counted a few times. V and J are TRBV15 and TRBJ2-6, with a possible D match to TRBD1 (5 bases). The germline V gene has CDR1 LNHNV and CDR2 YYDKDF (reference sequence). Trimming cost V 6 bases and J 0 bases, with 6 bases left between them. The CDR3 consists of 14 residues. This CDR3 reads CATSRGSGANVLTF. In DNA, the CDR3 is TGTGCCACCAGTAGGGGCTCTGGGGCCAACGTCCTGACTTTC.

The V gene is TRBV28, the J gene TRBJ1-1; a possible D gene is TRBD1 (6 bases). The CDR3 contains 15 residues. Germline V CDR1 and CDR2: MDHEN, SYDVKM. V was clipped by 1 base and J by 2 bases, with 11 bases between them. In DNA, the CDR3 is TGTGCCAGCAGTTTATTGGACAGACCTAACACTGAAGCTTTCTTT. Amino acids: CASSLLDRPNTEAFF.

This clone was picked up a small number of times. This sequence joins TRBV7-9 and TRBJ2-5; tentatively, D is TRBD1 (8 bases). The germline V gene has CDR1 SEHNR and CDR2 FQNEAQ (reference sequence). Trimming took off 5 bases at V and 4 bases at J, with 17 bases between the two ends. CDR3 length: 15 amino acids. The CDR3 loop is CASSRPTGGGETQYF. For the CDR3, the DNA is TGTGCCAGCAGCCGCCCTACAGGGGGGGGAGAGACCCAGTACTTC. The complete variable domain, with remaining parts taken from reference TRBV7-9 and TRBJ2-5, reads DTGVSQNPRHKITKRGQNVTFRCDPISEHNRLYWYRQTLGQGPEFLTYFQNEAQLEKSRLLSDRFSAERPKGSFSTLEIQRTEQGDSAMYLCASSRPTGGGETQYFGPGTRLLVL.

This clone showed up many times. The rearrangement uses TRBV4-1 and TRBJ2-2; TRBD1 agrees at 8 bases. The CDR3 has 15 residues. The V and J ends lost 4 bases and 0 bases, in that order; junction bases with no gene match: 1. Germline V lookup: CDR1 MGHRA, CDR2 YSYEKL. CDR3 nucleotide sequence: TGCGCCAGCAGCCGGGGACAGGCGAACACCGGGGAGCTGTTTTTT. It translates to CASSRGQANTGELFF.

Notes on this clone: One end of the junction does not line up with germline, which may come from a read error. The chain employs TRBV7-9 and TRBJ2-7, with TRBD1 identical over 9 bases. In germline, CDR1 is SEHNR, CDR2 FQNEAQ (reference sequence). This CDR3 spans 13 amino acids. The CDR3 DNA follows: TGTGCCAGCAGCTTAGATTCCGGGACAGGGCTTTTCTTC. This sequence encodes CASSLDSGTGLFF.

The chain is built from TRBV6-5 and TRBJ2-1; 9 nucleotides align to TRBD2. Germline V CDR1 and CDR2: MNHEY, SVGAGI. This CDR3 is built from 15 residues. With V trimmed by 0 bases and J by 9 bases, 6 bases remained unmatched. CDR3 sequence reads: CASSYSNGLASEQFF. The CDR3 DNA is TGTGCCAGCAGTTACTCGAACGGACTAGCGAGTGAGCAGTTCTTC.

This clone was counted a few times. The rearrangement joins TRBV19 to TRBJ1-1, with a possible D match to TRBD1 (5 bases). The V and J ends lost 2 bases and 5 bases respectively, with 6 bases between them. CDR3 length: 12 amino acids. Germline CDR1 LNHDA, CDR2 SQIVND (reference sequence). The CDR3 DNA sequence: TGTGCCAGTAGTATACGGGGGACTGAAGCTTTCTTT. Translation gives CASSIRGTEAFF.

This clone showed up just a few times. V usage is TRBV7-3 and J usage is TRBJ2-3; 12 bases line up with TRBD1. CDR1 is SGHTA, CDR2 FQGTGA, per germline. Trimming removed 3 bases from V and 7 bases from J; junction bases left unmatched: 8. The CDR3 covers 16 residues. The CDR3 region has the DNA TGTGCCAGCAGCTTTTCCGGGACAGGGGGCGGAAATACGCAGTATTTT. Amino acid sequence: CASSFSGTGGGNTQYF.

The chain combines TRBV7-3 with TRBJ2-5, with a possible D match to TRBD2 (7 bases). This CDR3 comprises 15 residues. V lost 0 bases and J lost 5, with 13 bases in between. Germline V gene data show CDR1 as SGHTA and CDR2 as FQGTGA. The CDR3 region is CASSLTSGGAETQYF. In nucleotides, the CDR3 is TGTGCCAGCAGCTTAACCTCGGGGGGCGCGGAGACCCAGTACTTC.

This clone showed up many times. The chain uses TRBV29-1 and TRBJ2-6, with D hard to call. The CDR3 sequence is 17 residues long. V shed 0 bases and J shed 2 bases, with 14 bases lying between them. Germline V CDR1 and CDR2: SQVTM, ANQGSEA. CDR3 DNA: TGCAGCGTTGAAGAGTTTACTGCGATTGCTGGGGCCAACGTCCTGACTTTC. Protein sequence: CSVEEFTAIAGANVLTF.

The chain links TRBV2 to TRBJ2-1; 11 bases fit TRBD2. The V gene end was trimmed by 3 bases and the J gene end by 5 bases; junction bases not matched to a gene: 6. The CDR3 length is 16 residues. Per germline, CDR1 SNHLY and CDR2 FYNNEI. This chain's CDR3 is CASSEYLAGGDNEQFF. Here the CDR3 DNA reads TGTGCCAGCAGTGAGTACCTAGCGGGAGGCGACAATGAGCAGTTCTTC. Combining the CDR3 with reference TRBV2 and TRBJ2-1 gives the whole variable domain EPEVTQTPSHQVTQMGQEVILRCVPISNHLYFYWYRQILGQKVEFLVSFYNNEISEKSEIFDDQFSVERPDGSNFTLKIRSTKLEDSAMYFCASSEYLAGGDNEQFFGPGTRLTVL.

This chain joins TRBV7-8 and TRBJ2-7; TRBD2 might be the D (5 bases). The V end was cut by 1 base, the J end by 6 bases, with 13 bases between. The CDR3 is 14 residues long. The V gene's germline CDR1 is SGHVS and CDR2 FQNEAQ. The CDR3 sequence: CASSLERGSREQYF. Here the CDR3 DNA reads TGTGCCAGCAGCTTAGAACGAGGGAGTCGCGAGCAGTACTTC.

This clone showed up many times. The chain has TRBV2 and TRBJ2-1, with 7 bases that match TRBD1. This CDR3 has 12 amino acids. V trimming: 6 bases; J trimming: 8 bases; junction bases outside the gene matches: 4. Germline values: CDR1 SNHLY, CDR2 FYNNEI. CDR3 nucleotide sequence: TGTGCCAGCAGCTCAACAGGGGATGAGCAGTTCTTC. Residues: CASSSTGDEQFF. The variable domain in full, completed from reference TRBV2 and TRBJ2-1, reads EPEVTQTPSHQVTQMGQEVILRCVPISNHLYFYWYRQILGQKVEFLVSFYNNEISEKSEIFDDQFSVERPDGSNFTLKIRSTKLEDSAMYFCASSSTGDEQFFGPGTRLTVL.

This clone came up a few times. The chain has TRBV5-1 and TRBJ2-5; maybe TRBD1 (6 bases). The CDR3 loop spans 14 amino acids. The V gene lost 0 bases and the J gene lost 5 bases, with 11 bases spanning the gap. Germline V gene data show CDR1 as SGHRS and CDR2 as YFSETQ. The CDR3 DNA is TGCGCCAGCAGCTTGGTGGGCAGGGGTGAGACCCAGTACTTC. This encodes CASSLVGRGETQYF.

This clone turned up a few times. Within the sample, other DNA sequences also encode this same CDR3. The chain has TRBV7-9 and TRBJ2-1; no clear D. The CDR3 length is 15 residues. The V and J ends lost 1 base and 4 bases respectively, with 11 bases between them. Germline lookup yields CDR1 SEHNR and CDR2 FQNEAQ (reference sequence). The CDR3 loop is CASSLVGGSYNEQFF. CDR3 coding DNA: TGTGCCAGCAGCTTAGTCGGCGGCTCTTACAATGAGCAGTTCTTC.

This clone was seen more than once but under ten times. The CDR3 sequence is CASSFLTGEETQYF. CDR3 nucleotides: TGTGCCAGCAGTTTTCTGACAGGGGAAGAGACCCAGTACTTC. V usage is TRBV27 and J usage is TRBJ2-5; 8 bases are shared with TRBD1. V shed 3 bases and J 3 bases; nucleotides not matched to a gene: 3. CDR3 size: 14 residues. Looked up from germline, CDR1 is MNHEY and CDR2 is SMNVEV (reference sequence).

The rearrangement joins TRBV18 to TRBJ2-3; 14 nucleotides align to TRBD2. The V gene's germline CDR1 is KGHSH and CDR2 LQKENI. J gave up 3 bases and V 6 bases, and 8 bases lay outside the gene matches. This CDR3 has 17 amino acids. Written as DNA, the CDR3 is TGTGCCAGCTCTCCTGGGACTAGCGGGAGAGGAACAGATACGCAGTATTTT. Translating it yields CASSPGTSGRGTDTQYF.

V is TRBV4-3 and J is TRBJ2-5, with TRBD2 identical over 11 bases. V was pared by 3 bases and J by 2 bases, with 5 bases of the junction left unmatched. There are 16 residues in the CDR3. Germline V gene sequence: CDR1 LGHNA, CDR2 YSLEER. The CDR3 coding sequence is TGCGCCAGCAGCCAGAACCCTAGCGGGGGGCAAGAGACCCAGTACTTC. Translating it yields CASSQNPSGGQETQYF.

This sequence joins TRBV7-2 and TRBJ2-7, with D possibly matching TRBD1 (6 bases). Germline V gene sequence: CDR1 SGHTA, CDR2 FQGNSA. Trimming stripped 5 bases from V and 3 bases from J, with 11 bases between. The CDR3 has 13 amino acids. CDR3 protein: CASSRTVNYEQYF. CDR3 sequence (DNA): TGTGCCAGCAGCCGGACAGTCAACTACGAGCAGTACTTC.

The chain has TRBV4-1 and TRBJ2-6, with D possibly TRBD1 on 6 matching bases. V lost 4 bases and J lost 0, with 13 bases in between. The germline gives CDR1 MGHRA, CDR2 YSYEKL. The CDR3 extends over 17 amino acids. The CDR3 coding sequence is TGCGCCAGCAGCCCCTTACAGGGATCCTCTGGGGCCAACGTCCTGACTTTC. Translating it yields CASSPLQGSSGANVLTF.

J is TRBJ2-7 and V is TRBV9, with D unresolved. The CDR3 has 11 residues. CDR1 and CDR2 (germline): SGDLS, YYNGEE. Trimming removed 2 bases from V and 3 bases from J, with 3 bases in between. The DNA of the CDR3 is TGTGCCAGCAGCGTTCTCTACGAGCAGTACTTC. This translates into CASSVLYEQYF. Variable domain in full (rest from reference TRBV9 and TRBJ2-7): DSGVTQTPKHLITATGQRVTLRCSPRSGDLSVYWYQQSLDQGLQFLIQYYNGEERAKGNILERFSAQQFPDLHSELNLSSLELGDSALYFCASSVLYEQYFGPGTRLTVT.

The V gene is TRBV5-4, the J gene TRBJ2-5; the match to TRBD2 covers 10 bases. In germline, CDR1 is SGHNT, CDR2 YYREEE (reference sequence). CDR3 length: 14 residues. The V segment lost 3 bases and the J segment 5 bases; nucleotides outside the gene matches: 4. The chain's CDR3 is CASSWWTSGETQYF. CDR3 coding DNA: TGTGCCAGCAGCTGGTGGACTAGCGGTGAGACCCAGTACTTC.

The chain recombines TRBV9 with TRBJ2-5; 7 nucleotides line up with TRBD2. Germline V lookup: CDR1 SGDLS, CDR2 YYNGEE. This CDR3 is 14 amino acids long. V lost 0 bases and J lost 5; bases outside the gene matches: 4. The CDR3 nucleotides are TGTGCCAGCAGCGTAGCGGTTAGCGGGGAGACCCAGTACTTC. This gives the protein CASSVAVSGETQYF.